The 22 T cell receptor beta chains reported below all come from one sample, sequenced in a study of Ad26.COV2.S vaccination and SARS-CoV-2 variants. The treatment denotes: roughly 18 received Ad26.COV2.S at low or high dose, single or two shots; several received placebo; per-sample allocation not given. After the first vaccine or placebo injection, samples were drawn on day 63. The table came from immunoSEQ multiplex PCR; TCRdb's copy has only in-frame clones and leaves some out. The sample lists roughly 380,000 clones; around 89% were seen once. This specimen consisted of peripheral blood, obtained in a trial of Ad26.COV2.S vaccine versus placebo. These receptor sequences come from a person between 18 and 59 years old who received the Ad26.COV2.S COVID-19 vaccine or a placebo.

The chain carries TRBV12-1 and TRBJ2-3; TRBD2, the D gene given by the table, was not confirmed from the DNA. TRBV12-1 is a recognized pseudogene. The length of the CDR3 is 17 residues. The CDR3 DNA follows: TGTGCCAGCACCCGACCCAATACACTGACTAGCACAGATACGCAGTATTTT. Translating it yields CASTRPNTLTSTDTQYF.

CDR3 amino acids: CASSSRQGSYNEQFF. The CDR3 nucleotides read TGTGCCAGCAGCTCCCGCCAGGGGTCCTACAATGAGCAGTTCTTC. The chain employs TRBV9 and TRBJ2-1; weak D call: TRBD1 (6 bases). The germline gives CDR1 SGDLS, CDR2 YYNGEE. The CDR3 is made up of 15 amino acids. V was pared by 4 bases and J by 1 base, with 12 bases between.

The V gene is TRBV19, the J gene TRBJ1-1; TRBD1 agrees at 7 bases. The germline V gene has CDR1 LNHDA and CDR2 SQIVND (reference sequence). This CDR3 has 17 amino acids. With 5 bases clipped from V and 3 bases from J, the junction kept 15 bases outside the gene matches. CDR3 residues: CASSRWEVAGGYTEAFF. The CDR3 DNA reads as TGTGCCAGTAGTCGCTGGGAGGTGGCAGGGGGATACACTGAAGCTTTCTTT.

The chain is built from TRBV30 and TRBJ1-6, with 12 bases lining up with TRBD1. Germline V gene lookup returns CDR1 GTSNPN and CDR2 SVGIG (reference sequence). There are 18 residues in the CDR3. The J segment lost 7 bases and the V segment lost 0 bases, leaving 10 bases of the junction unmatched. The CDR3 bases are TGTGCCTGGAGTGTAAAGCCGGGACAGGGGGCTAGGAATTCACCCCTCCACTTT. Translation gives CAWSVKPGQGARNSPLHF.

This CDR3 is CASSQIEVPNYEQYF. The CDR3 DNA reads as TGTGCCAGCAGCCAAATCGAGGTGCCGAATTACGAGCAGTACTTC. The rearrangement links TRBV4-2 to TRBJ2-7; D gene unclear. Germline CDR1 reads LGHNA; CDR2 reads YNFKEQ. Trimming removed 2 bases at V and 4 bases at J, with 15 bases between. The CDR3 consists of 15 residues.

The chain uses TRBV7-2 and TRBJ2-1; 7 bases agree with TRBD2. CDR3 length equals 15 residues. Per germline, CDR1 SGHTA and CDR2 FQGNSA. The junction had 6 bases not matched to a gene; V was cut back by 1 base and J by 6 bases. The CDR3 nucleotides read TGTGCCAGCAGCTTAGGGGCTAGCGGCGTCAATGAGCAGTTCTTC. The encoded protein is CASSLGASGVNEQFF.

The chain combines TRBV28 with TRBJ1-6; a possible D gene is TRBD1 (5 bases). Deletions cut 1 base from V and 0 bases from J, with 10 bases between. The length of the CDR3 is 17 residues. Germline-derived CDR1 and CDR2 are MDHEN and SYDVKM. The CDR3, as DNA: TGTGCCAGCAGTTTATCGGGACTTAGCTCCTATAATTCACCCCTCCACTTT. It codes for CASSLSGLSSYNSPLHF.

This chain links TRBV4-1 with TRBJ2-7; 7 nucleotides align to TRBD1. Germline assignment: CDR1 MGHRA and CDR2 YSYEKL. The CDR3 runs 13 residues. With 5 bases clipped from V and 7 bases from J, the junction kept 8 bases outside the gene matches. CDR3 protein: CASSSGQPREQYF. CDR3 nucleotides: TGCGCCAGCAGCTCGGGACAGCCTCGGGAGCAGTACTTC.

The V call is TRBV30, the J call TRBJ2-5, with 10 positions matching TRBD1. The ends lost 5 bases at V and 5 bases at J; junction bases unmatched: 5. Per germline, CDR1 GTSNPN and CDR2 SVGIG (reference sequence). The CDR3 totals 13 residues. CDR3 protein: CAWGTGVGETQYF. CDR3 bases: TGTGCCTGGGGGACAGGGGTAGGGGAGACCCAGTACTTC.

The gene calls are TRBV3-1 (or the pseudogene TRBV3-2) and TRBJ2-3; 7 nucleotides line up with TRBD2. There are 17 residues in the CDR3. Germline CDR1 LGHDT, CDR2 YNNKEL (reference sequence). V gave up 0 bases and J gave up 0 bases; unmatched junction bases: 6. CDR3 sequence reads: CASSQEEGLDSTDTQYF. The CDR3 DNA is TGTGCCAGCAGCCAAGAAGAAGGACTAGATAGCACAGATACGCAGTATTTT.

As DNA, the CDR3 is TGTGCCAGCAGTTGGGGGAGGGGCACCGGGGAGCTGTTTTTT. Its protein is CASSWGRGTGELFF. The rearrangement links TRBV6-2 or TRBV6-3 to TRBJ2-2; the match to TRBD2 covers 7 bases. The CDR3 is 14 residues long. The J segment lost 4 bases and the V segment lost 4 bases, leaving 3 bases of the junction unmatched. Germline CDR1 and CDR2: MNHEY and SVGEGT.

CDR3 coding DNA: TGTGCCAGCTCACCAGTCAGGACTAGCGTTTCCAATGAGCAGTTCTTC. Translated: CASSPVRTSVSNEQFF. The chain is built from TRBV18 and TRBJ2-1; 9 nucleotides line up with TRBD2. From germline, CDR1 is KGHSH and CDR2 LQKENI. J was trimmed by 6 bases and V by 2 bases; bases with no gene match: 8. CDR3 size: 16 residues.

The V and J genes are TRBV27 and TRBJ2-6; D is possibly TRBD2 (5 bases). CDR1 is MNHEY and CDR2 is SMNVEV in the germline V gene (reference sequence). V was cut by 0 bases and J by 1 base, with 13 bases left in between. This CDR3 has 18 residues. As DNA, the CDR3 is TGTGCCAGCAGTTTATCTATACGTTCGGGATCTGGGGCCAACGTCCTGACTTTC. It codes for CASSLSIRSGSGANVLTF.

The chain has TRBV7-9 and TRBJ1-5, with D unresolved. Germline values: CDR1 SEHNR, CDR2 FQNEAQ (reference sequence). This CDR3 has 15 residues. V lost 1 base to trimming and J lost 0 bases, with 7 bases between them. CDR3 nucleotide sequence: TGTGCCAGCAGCTTAGGACGGAATAGCAATCAGCCCCAGCATTTT. As protein: CASSLGRNSNQPQHF. Full variable domain (rest looked up from reference TRBV7-9 and TRBJ1-5): DTGVSQNPRHKITKRGQNVTFRCDPISEHNRLYWYRQTLGQGPEFLTYFQNEAQLEKSRLLSDRFSAERPKGSFSTLEIQRTEQGDSAMYLCASSLGRNSNQPQHFGDGTRLSIL.

A few counts support this clone. The V and J genes are TRBV7-8 and TRBJ2-5; no clear D. Germline V gene sequence: CDR1 SGHVS, CDR2 FQNEAQ. V was cut by 2 bases and J by 3 bases, with 16 bases left in between. This CDR3 is 16 amino acids long. The CDR3 region is CASSLSSRGGEETQYF. In nucleotides, the CDR3 is TGTGCCAGCAGCTTAAGTAGTCGCGGCGGAGAAGAGACCCAGTACTTC.

This sequence joins TRBV15 and TRBJ2-6; D unclear. Trimming took 0 bases from V and 0 from J, leaving 3 bases between them. Germline V gene sequence: CDR1 LNHNV, CDR2 YYDKDF (reference sequence). CDR3 size: 15 residues. The CDR3 is CATSRDLSGANVLTF. The CDR3 nucleotides read TGTGCCACCAGCAGAGATCTCTCTGGGGCCAACGTCCTGACTTTC.

The CDR3 nucleotides are TGTGCCAGCAGTCGCAGCTCTGGAAACACCATATATTTT. Translating it yields CASSRSSGNTIYF. This chain links TRBV12-3 or TRBV12-4 with TRBJ1-3; D is unclear. The CDR3 consists of 13 residues. With 5 bases removed from V and 0 bases from J, the gap between germline ends came to 5 bases.

The chain joins TRBV7-2 to TRBJ1-6, with D unclear. CDR3 length equals 18 residues. CDR1 and CDR2 (germline): SGHTA, FQGNSA. Deletions cut 0 bases from V and 0 bases from J, with 12 bases between. Written as DNA, the CDR3 is TGTGCCAGCAGCTTAGCTATGGGTAGAAGCTCCTATAATTCACCCCTCCACTTT. It is translated as CASSLAMGRSSYNSPLHF.

The gene calls are TRBV7-2 and TRBJ1-1, with D perhaps TRBD1 (5 bases). The V gene's germline CDR1 is SGHTA and CDR2 FQGNSA. CDR3 length equals 15 residues. The V gene lost 1 base and the J gene lost 7 bases, with 16 bases spanning the gap. The CDR3 sequence is CASSLVGGVGDEAFF. DNA of the CDR3: TGTGCCAGCAGCTTAGTGGGGGGGGTTGGCGATGAAGCTTTCTTT.

The rearrangement links TRBV12-3 or TRBV12-4 to TRBJ2-3; D gene unclear. The CDR3 is 13 amino acids. Trimming left V 7 bases short and J 2 bases short, with 10 bases between. The CDR3 nucleotides are TGTGCCAGCACAGGTAGCAACACAGATACGCAGTATTTT. Its translation is CASTGSNTDTQYF.

The chain combines TRBV7-2 with TRBJ2-7; 8 nucleotides line up with TRBD1. The CDR3 contains 14 residues. The junction had 10 bases not matched to a gene; V was cut back by 6 bases and J by 6 bases. From germline, CDR1 is SGHTA and CDR2 FQGNSA. CDR3 DNA sequence: TGTGCCAGCAGATCTCGGGACAGGTATGTCGAGCAGTACTTC. Translating gives CASRSRDRYVEQYF.

As regards this clone: Other nucleotide sequences from this sample produce the same CDR3. The genes are TRBV28 and TRBJ1-5, with D unresolved. The CDR3 is 16 residues long. Germline CDR1 MDHEN, CDR2 SYDVKM. V was pared by 2 bases and J by 0 bases, with 11 bases between. The CDR3 reads CASSLGVGYSNQPQHF. The CDR3 DNA reads as TGTGCCAGCAGTTTAGGGGTAGGGTATAGCAATCAGCCCCAGCATTTT.